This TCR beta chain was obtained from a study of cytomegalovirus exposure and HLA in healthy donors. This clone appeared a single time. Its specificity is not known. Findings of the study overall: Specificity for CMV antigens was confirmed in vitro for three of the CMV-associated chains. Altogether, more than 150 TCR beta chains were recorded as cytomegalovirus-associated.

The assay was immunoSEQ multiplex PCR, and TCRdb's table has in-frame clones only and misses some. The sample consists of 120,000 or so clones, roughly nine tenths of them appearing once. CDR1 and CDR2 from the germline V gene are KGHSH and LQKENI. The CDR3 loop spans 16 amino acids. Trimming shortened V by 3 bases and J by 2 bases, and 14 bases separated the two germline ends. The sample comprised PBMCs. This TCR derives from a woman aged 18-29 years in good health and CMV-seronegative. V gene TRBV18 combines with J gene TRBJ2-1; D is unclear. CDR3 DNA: TGTGCCAGCTCACCCCGTATACTCTTGACCTACAATGAGCAGTTCTTC. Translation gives CASSPRILLTYNEQFF.